This T cell receptor (beta chain) emerged from a study of blood T cell repertoires in COVID-19. The CDR3 extends over 15 amino acids. Assay used: immunoSEQ multiplex PCR; TCRdb lists only in-frame clones, some missing. The sample contains about 260,000 clones, 80% to 95% of which appear only once. Input material: PBMCs or T cells enriched from blood (not recorded which). This receptor was taken from a man aged 40-49 years who had been exposed to COVID-19. This chain connects TRBV12-1 to TRBJ1-6; the table's D gene call, TRBD1, was not cross checked with the DNA. TRBV12-1 is an annotated pseudogene. For the CDR3, the DNA is TGTGCCAGCAGCTATGCGCACAGACCTAATTCACCCCTCCACTTT. It translates to CASSYAHRPNSPLHF.